A single sample is the source of the 11 T cell receptor beta chains below, sequenced in a study of blood T cell repertoires in COVID-19. Repertoires were generated with immunoSEQ multiplex PCR, while TCRdb's copy carries only in-frame clones and drops some. The sample consists of roughly 62,000 clones, more than 75% of them appearing once. The sequencing sample was made of peripheral blood. The receptors were sampled from a man in his 70s with acute or convalescent COVID-19.

This clone was observed a handful of times. The chain couples TRBV7-9 to TRBJ1-1; the match to TRBD1 covers 9 bases. The CDR3 runs to 15 residues. V dropped 6 bases and J dropped 8; count of bases not matched to a gene: 13. Germline V gene data show CDR1 as SEHNR and CDR2 as FQNEAQ (reference sequence). CDR3 in amino acids: CASSPAGRGQGEAFF. In DNA form, the CDR3 reads TGTGCCAGCAGTCCTGCGGGACGCGGACAGGGGGAAGCTTTCTTT.

This clone has more than one count but fewer than ten. This rearrangement joins TRBV7-9 to TRBJ2-2, with D maybe TRBD2 (6 bases). Trimming removed 3 bases from V and 1 base from J, with 12 bases in between. This CDR3 spans 16 amino acids. Germline V gene data show CDR1 as SEHNR and CDR2 as FQNEAQ (reference sequence). The CDR3 region is CASSFRRGQNTGELFF. DNA of the CDR3: TGTGCCAGCAGCTTTCGGCGGGGCCAGAACACCGGGGAGCTGTTTTTT.

This clone showed up just once. This sequence joins TRBV6-5 and TRBJ2-7, with 9 positions matching TRBD2. The germline gives CDR1 MNHEY, CDR2 SVGAGI. V was pared by 3 bases and J by 2 bases, with 5 bases of the junction left unmatched. The CDR3 has 15 residues. CDR3 residues: CASSYVAGAPYEQYF. The CDR3 DNA is TGTGCCAGCAGTTATGTAGCGGGAGCCCCCTACGAGCAGTACTTC.

This clone was seen only once. The chain recombines TRBV11-2 with TRBJ2-5; 12 positions agree with TRBD2. There are 15 residues in the CDR3. With 7 bases clipped from V and 5 bases from J, the junction kept 8 bases outside the gene matches. Germline CDR1 is SGHAT and CDR2 is FQNNGV. CDR3 protein: CASNLGLAGMETQYF. The CDR3 nucleotides read TGTGCCAGCAACCTTGGACTAGCGGGAATGGAGACCCAGTACTTC.

The rearrangement links TRBV10-3 to TRBJ2-5; 7 nucleotides line up with TRBD2. The CDR3 loop spans 13 amino acids. The V segment lost 6 bases and the J segment 5 bases; nucleotides outside the gene matches: 6. Germline CDR1 ENHRY, CDR2 SYGVKD. The chain's CDR3 is CAIRGDYGETQYF. CDR3 nucleotides: TGTGCCATCAGAGGGGACTATGGGGAGACCCAGTACTTC.

The rearrangement uses TRBV24-1 and TRBJ2-1, with D possibly TRBD2 on 7 matching bases. V lost 4 bases, J lost 10 bases, and 13 bases lay in between. The length of the CDR3 is 13 residues. The germline V gene encodes CDR1 KGHDR and CDR2 SFDVKD. The CDR3 sequence is CATSEGGGNEQFF. Written as DNA, the CDR3 is TGTGCCACCAGTGAGGGGGGGGGCAACGAGCAGTTCTTC.

The chain carries TRBV6-4 and TRBJ2-7; 8 bases map to TRBD2. Germline V gene data show CDR1 as MRHNA and CDR2 as SNTAGT. The length of the CDR3 is 18 residues. After removal of 2 bases from V and 3 bases from J, the junction contained 15 bases not matched to a gene. The CDR3 loop is CASSDEVSGETPIYEQYF. CDR3 nucleotide sequence: TGTGCCAGCAGTGACGAAGTTAGCGGGGAAACACCGATCTACGAGCAGTACTTC.

This chain connects TRBV30 to TRBJ1-2; the D gene is possibly TRBD1 (5 bases). V was trimmed by 5 bases and J by 6 bases, leaving 10 bases between them. Germline CDR1 and CDR2: GTSNPN and SVGIG (reference sequence). This CDR3 is built from 11 residues. CDR3 in amino acids: CAWSQGHGYTF. The CDR3 nucleotides read TGTGCCTGGTCTCAGGGTCATGGCTACACCTTC.

The gene calls are TRBV4-1 and TRBJ1-5; possible D gene TRBD1, 6 bases. Per germline, CDR1 MGHRA and CDR2 YSYEKL. Trimming removed 0 bases from V and 6 bases from J, with 24 bases in between. The CDR3 runs 19 residues. The CDR3 region has the DNA TGCGCCAGCAGCCAAGATGGGGGCGGCAGGGGATCGGGCGGTCAGCCCCAGCATTTT. Encoded protein: CASSQDGGGRGSGGQPQHF.

The gene calls are TRBV4-1 and TRBJ2-5; 7 bases agree with TRBD1. The CDR3 is 15 amino acids. Germline values: CDR1 MGHRA, CDR2 YSYEKL. With V trimmed by 3 bases and J by 5 bases, 9 bases remained unmatched. CDR3 amino acids: CASSHQTGRSETQYF. DNA of the CDR3: TGCGCCAGCAGCCACCAGACAGGGAGAAGCGAGACCCAGTACTTC.

The chain uses TRBV3-1 (or the pseudogene TRBV3-2) and TRBJ2-1; D is uncertain. V dropped 2 bases and J dropped 10 bases, with 12 bases sitting between them. The germline CDR1 and CDR2 sequences are LGHDT and YNNKEL (reference sequence). This CDR3 spans 13 amino acids. CDR3 protein: CASSQTSAIEQFF. The CDR3 DNA sequence: TGTGCCAGCAGCCAAACCTCCGCGATCGAGCAGTTCTTC.